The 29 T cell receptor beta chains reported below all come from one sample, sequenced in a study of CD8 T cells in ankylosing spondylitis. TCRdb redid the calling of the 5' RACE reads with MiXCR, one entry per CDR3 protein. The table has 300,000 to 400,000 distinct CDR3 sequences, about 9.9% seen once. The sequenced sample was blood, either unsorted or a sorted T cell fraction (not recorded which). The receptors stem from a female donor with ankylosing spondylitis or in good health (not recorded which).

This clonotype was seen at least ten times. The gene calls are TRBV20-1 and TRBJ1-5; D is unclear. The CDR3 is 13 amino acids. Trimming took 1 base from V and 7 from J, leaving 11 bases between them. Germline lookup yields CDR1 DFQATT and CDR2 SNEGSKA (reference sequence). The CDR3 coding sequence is TGCAGTGCTAGAGCCGACACTCTCCAGCCCCAGCATTTT. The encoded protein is CSARADTLQPQHF.

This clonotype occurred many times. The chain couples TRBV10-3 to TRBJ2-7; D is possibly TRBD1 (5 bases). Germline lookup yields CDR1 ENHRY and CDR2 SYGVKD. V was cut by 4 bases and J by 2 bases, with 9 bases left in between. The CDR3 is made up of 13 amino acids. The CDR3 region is CAISAQVAYEQYF. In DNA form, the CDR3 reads TGTGCCATCAGTGCACAGGTGGCCTACGAGCAGTACTTC.

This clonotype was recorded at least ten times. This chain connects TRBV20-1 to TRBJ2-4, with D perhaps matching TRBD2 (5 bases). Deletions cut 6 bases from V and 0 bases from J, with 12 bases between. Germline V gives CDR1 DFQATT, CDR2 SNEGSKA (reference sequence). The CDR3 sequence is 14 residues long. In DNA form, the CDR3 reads TGCAGTGCGCAAGCGGAATCAGCCAAAAACATTCAGTACTTC. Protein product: CSAQAESAKNIQYF.

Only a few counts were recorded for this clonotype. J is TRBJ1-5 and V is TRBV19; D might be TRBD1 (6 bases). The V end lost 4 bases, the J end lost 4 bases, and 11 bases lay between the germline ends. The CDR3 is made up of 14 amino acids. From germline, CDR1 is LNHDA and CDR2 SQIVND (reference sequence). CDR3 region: CASSNNRDNQPQHF. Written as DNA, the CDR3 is TGTGCCAGTAGTAACAACAGGGATAATCAGCCCCAGCATTTT.

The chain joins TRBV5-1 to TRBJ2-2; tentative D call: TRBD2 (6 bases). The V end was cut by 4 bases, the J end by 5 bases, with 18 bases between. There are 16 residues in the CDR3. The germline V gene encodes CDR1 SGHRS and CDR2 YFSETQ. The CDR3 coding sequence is TGCGCCAGCAGCGGGACCGGGACTTCGCGAACCGGGGAGCTGTTTTTT. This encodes CASSGTGTSRTGELFF.

Here the CDR3 DNA reads TGCGCCAGCAGCTTCCTCCTCATCAATGAGCAGTTCTTC. Its translation is CASSFLLINEQFF. J is TRBJ2-1 and V is TRBV5-1; D unclear. Germline values: CDR1 SGHRS, CDR2 YFSETQ. Deletions cut 2 bases from V and 6 bases from J, with 9 bases between. The CDR3 has 13 amino acids.

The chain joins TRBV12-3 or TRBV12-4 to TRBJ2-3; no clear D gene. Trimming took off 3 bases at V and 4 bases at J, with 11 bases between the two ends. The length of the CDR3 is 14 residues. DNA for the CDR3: TGTGCCAGCAGTTTCCAGGCAGCGCCAGATACGCAGTATTTT. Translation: CASSFQAAPDTQYF.

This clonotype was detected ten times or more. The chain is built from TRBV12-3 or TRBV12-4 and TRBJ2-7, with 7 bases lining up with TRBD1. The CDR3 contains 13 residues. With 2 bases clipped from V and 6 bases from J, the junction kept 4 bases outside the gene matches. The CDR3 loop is CASSLSAGGEQYF. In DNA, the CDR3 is TGTGCCAGCAGTTTATCGGCAGGGGGCGAGCAGTACTTC.

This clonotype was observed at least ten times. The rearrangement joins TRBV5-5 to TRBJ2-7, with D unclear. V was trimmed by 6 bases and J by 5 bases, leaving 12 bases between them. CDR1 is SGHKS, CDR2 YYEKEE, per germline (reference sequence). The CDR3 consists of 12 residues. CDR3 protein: CASNDILDEQYF. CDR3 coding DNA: TGTGCCAGCAACGACATCTTGGACGAGCAGTACTTC.

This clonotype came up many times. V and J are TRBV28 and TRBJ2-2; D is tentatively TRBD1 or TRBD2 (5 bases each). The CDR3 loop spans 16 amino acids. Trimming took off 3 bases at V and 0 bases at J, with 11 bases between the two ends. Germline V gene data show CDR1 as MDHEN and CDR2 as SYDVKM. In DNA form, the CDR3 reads TGTGCCAGCAGTTTTTCCGGGACGGCGAACACCGGGGAGCTGTTTTTT. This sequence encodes CASSFSGTANTGELFF.

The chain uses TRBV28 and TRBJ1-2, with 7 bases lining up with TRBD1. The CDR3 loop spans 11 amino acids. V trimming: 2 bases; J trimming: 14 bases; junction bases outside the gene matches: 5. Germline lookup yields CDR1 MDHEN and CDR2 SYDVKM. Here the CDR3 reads CASSLEGARTF. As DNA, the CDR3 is TGTGCCAGCAGTTTAGAGGGGGCAAGGACCTTC.

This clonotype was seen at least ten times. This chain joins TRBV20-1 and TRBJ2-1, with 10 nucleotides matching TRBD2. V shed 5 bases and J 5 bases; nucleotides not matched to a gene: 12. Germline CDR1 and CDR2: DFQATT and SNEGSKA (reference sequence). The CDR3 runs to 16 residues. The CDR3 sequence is CSACPASGSWNNEQFF. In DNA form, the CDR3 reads TGCAGTGCTTGCCCGGCTAGCGGGAGTTGGAACAATGAGCAGTTCTTC.

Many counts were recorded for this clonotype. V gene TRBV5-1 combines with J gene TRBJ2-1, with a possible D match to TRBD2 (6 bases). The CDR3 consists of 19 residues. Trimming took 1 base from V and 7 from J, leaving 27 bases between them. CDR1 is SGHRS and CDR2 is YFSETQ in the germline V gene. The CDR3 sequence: CASSLNPPGWSGASNEQFF. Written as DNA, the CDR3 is TGCGCCAGCAGCTTGAATCCCCCAGGGTGGTCGGGAGCCTCTAATGAGCAGTTCTTC.

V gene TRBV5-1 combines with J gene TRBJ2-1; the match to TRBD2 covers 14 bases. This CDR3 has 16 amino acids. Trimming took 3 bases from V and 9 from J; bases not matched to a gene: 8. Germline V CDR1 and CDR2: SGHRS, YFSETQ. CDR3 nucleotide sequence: TGCGCCAGCAGCTCAAGACTAGCGGGGGGGCCGGGTGAGCAGTTCTTC. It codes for CASSSRLAGGPGEQFF.

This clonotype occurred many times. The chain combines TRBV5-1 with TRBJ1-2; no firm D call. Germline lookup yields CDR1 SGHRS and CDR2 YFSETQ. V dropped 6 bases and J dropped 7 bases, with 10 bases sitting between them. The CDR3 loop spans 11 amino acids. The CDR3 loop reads CASNGVGGYTF. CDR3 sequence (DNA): TGCGCCAGCAACGGGGTCGGTGGCTACACCTTC. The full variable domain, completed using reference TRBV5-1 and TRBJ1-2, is KAGVTQTPRYLIKTRGQQVTLSCSPISGHRSVSWYQQTPGQGLQFLFEYFSETQRNKGNFPGRFSGRQFSNSRSEMNVSTLELGDSALYLCASNGVGGYTFGSGTRLTVV.

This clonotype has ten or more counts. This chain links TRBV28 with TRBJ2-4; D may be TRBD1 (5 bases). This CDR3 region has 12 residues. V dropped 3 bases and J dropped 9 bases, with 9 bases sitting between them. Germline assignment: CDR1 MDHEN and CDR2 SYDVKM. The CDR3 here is CASSFPTGIQYF. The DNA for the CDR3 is TGTGCCAGCAGTTTCCCCACAGGCATTCAGTACTTC.

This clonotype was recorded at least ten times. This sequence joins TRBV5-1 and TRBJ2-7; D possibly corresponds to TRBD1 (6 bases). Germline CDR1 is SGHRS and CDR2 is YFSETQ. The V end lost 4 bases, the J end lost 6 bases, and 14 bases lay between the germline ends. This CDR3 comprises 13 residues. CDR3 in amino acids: CASSKPGQGEQYF. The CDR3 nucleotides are TGCGCCAGCAGCAAACCGGGACAAGGCGAGCAGTACTTC. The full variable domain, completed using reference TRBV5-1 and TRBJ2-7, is KAGVTQTPRYLIKTRGQQVTLSCSPISGHRSVSWYQQTPGQGLQFLFEYFSETQRNKGNFPGRFSGRQFSNSRSEMNVSTLELGDSALYLCASSKPGQGEQYFGPGTRLTVT.

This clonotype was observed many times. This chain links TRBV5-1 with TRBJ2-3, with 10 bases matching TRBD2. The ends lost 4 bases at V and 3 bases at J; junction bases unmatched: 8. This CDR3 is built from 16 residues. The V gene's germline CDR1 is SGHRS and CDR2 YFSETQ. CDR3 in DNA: TGCGCCAGCAGCGAAGAGCGGGGGGGCGGAACAGATACGCAGTATTTT. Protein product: CASSEERGGGTDTQYF.

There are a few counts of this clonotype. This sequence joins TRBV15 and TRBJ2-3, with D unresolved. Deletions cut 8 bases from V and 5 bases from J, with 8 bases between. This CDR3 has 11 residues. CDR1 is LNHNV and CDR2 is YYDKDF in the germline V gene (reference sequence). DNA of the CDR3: TGTGCCACCGGGAAGGAAGATACGCAGTATTTT. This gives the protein CATGKEDTQYF.

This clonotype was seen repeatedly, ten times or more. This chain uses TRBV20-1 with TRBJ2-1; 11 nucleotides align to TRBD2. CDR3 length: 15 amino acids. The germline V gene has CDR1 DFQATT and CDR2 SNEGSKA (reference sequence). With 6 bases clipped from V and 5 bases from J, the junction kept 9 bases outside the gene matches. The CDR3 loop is CSAIAGTSGDNEQFF. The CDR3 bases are TGCAGTGCGATTGCCGGGACTAGCGGTGACAATGAGCAGTTCTTC.

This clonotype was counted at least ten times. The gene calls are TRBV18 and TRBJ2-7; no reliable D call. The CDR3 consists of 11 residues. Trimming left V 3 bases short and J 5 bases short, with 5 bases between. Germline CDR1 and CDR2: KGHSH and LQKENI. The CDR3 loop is CASSPSHEQYF. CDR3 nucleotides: TGTGCCAGCTCACCTTCCCACGAGCAGTACTTC.

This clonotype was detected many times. In nucleotides, the CDR3 is TGCAGTGCTAGGGGGGACCCAGGCTCCTACGAGCAGTACTTC. This translates into CSARGDPGSYEQYF. The chain couples TRBV20-1 to TRBJ2-7, with D possibly being TRBD1 or TRBD2 (5 bases each). CDR3 length equals 14 residues. V was clipped by 3 bases and J by 0 bases, with 12 bases between them. From germline, CDR1 is DFQATT and CDR2 SNEGSKA (reference sequence).

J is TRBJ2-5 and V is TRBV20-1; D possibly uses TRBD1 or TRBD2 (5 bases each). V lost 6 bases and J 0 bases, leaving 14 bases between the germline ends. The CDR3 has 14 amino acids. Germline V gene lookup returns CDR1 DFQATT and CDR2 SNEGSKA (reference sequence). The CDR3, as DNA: TGCAGTGCGGGTGGGGGTGGAAACCAAGAGACCCAGTACTTC. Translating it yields CSAGGGGNQETQYF.

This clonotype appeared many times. The CDR3 is CSAPVETGMSQPQHF. CDR3 nucleotides: TGCAGTGCTCCGGTCGAGACAGGGATGTCTCAGCCCCAGCATTTT. The chain carries TRBV20-1 and TRBJ1-5; 7 nucleotides align to TRBD1. V lost 5 bases and J lost 6; bases outside the gene matches: 13. This CDR3 contains 15 residues. Germline V lookup: CDR1 DFQATT, CDR2 SNEGSKA (reference sequence).

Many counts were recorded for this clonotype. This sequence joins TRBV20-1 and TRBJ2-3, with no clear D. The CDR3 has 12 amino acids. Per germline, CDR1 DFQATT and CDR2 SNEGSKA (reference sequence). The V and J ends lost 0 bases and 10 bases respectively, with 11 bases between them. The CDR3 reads CSARELTGAQYF. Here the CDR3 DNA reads TGCAGTGCTAGAGAGCTTACGGGCGCGCAGTATTTT.

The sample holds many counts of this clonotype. CDR3 in DNA: TGTGCCAGCAGCTTAGGGGCAGGGTCATCCGGGGAGCTGTTTTTT. Amino acid sequence: CASSLGAGSSGELFF. The V gene is TRBV7-6, the J gene TRBJ2-2; a possible D gene is TRBD1 (5 bases). The germline V gene encodes CDR1 SGHVS and CDR2 FNYEAQ. The germline V and J ends were trimmed by 1 base and 6 bases, with 12 bases remaining between them. The CDR3 contains 15 residues.

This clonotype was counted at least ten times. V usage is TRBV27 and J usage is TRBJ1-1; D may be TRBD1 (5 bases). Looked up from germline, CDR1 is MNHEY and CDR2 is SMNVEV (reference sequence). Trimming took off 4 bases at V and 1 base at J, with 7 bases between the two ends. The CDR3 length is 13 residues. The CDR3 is CASSSGANTEAFF. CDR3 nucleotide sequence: TGTGCCAGCAGTTCCGGGGCGAACACTGAAGCTTTCTTT.

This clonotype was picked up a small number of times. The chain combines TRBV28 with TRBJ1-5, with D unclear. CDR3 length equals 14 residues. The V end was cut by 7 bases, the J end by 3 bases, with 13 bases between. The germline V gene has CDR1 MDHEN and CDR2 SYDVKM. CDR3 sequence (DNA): TGTGCCAGCACTTCACCCGGGGTCAATCAGCCCCAGCATTTT. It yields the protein CASTSPGVNQPQHF.

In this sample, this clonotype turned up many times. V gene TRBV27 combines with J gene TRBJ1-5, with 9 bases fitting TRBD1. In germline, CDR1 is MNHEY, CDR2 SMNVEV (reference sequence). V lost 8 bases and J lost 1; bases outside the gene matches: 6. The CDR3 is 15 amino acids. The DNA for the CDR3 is TGTGCCAGCGGGCCGGGACAGGGAAGCAATCAGCCCCAGCATTTT. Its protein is CASGPGQGSNQPQHF.